This TCR beta chain is from a study of cytomegalovirus exposure and HLA in healthy donors. General observations from the study: Cytomegalovirus association was assigned to more than 150 TCR beta chains.

Method: immunoSEQ multiplex PCR; TCRdb's copy keeps in-frame clones and lacks some. The sample carries 180,000 or so clones, 86% recorded once. Details on this clone: Antigen: not known.

CDR3 size: 13 residues. Germline assignment: CDR1 SGHAT and CDR2 FQDESV (reference sequence). V lost 1 base and J lost 4, with 7 bases in between. The chain employs TRBV11-1 and TRBJ1-2; no firm D call. The source material was PBMCs. This clonotype was obtained from a young man in good health and CMV-seropositive. This CDR3 reads CASSLDTVYGYTF. CDR3 DNA sequence: TGTGCCAGCAGCTTAGACACGGTCTATGGCTACACCTTC.